What follows are 23 T cell receptor beta chains derived from one specimen sequenced in a study of T cells in women clearing cervical HPV infection. Profiling relied on immunoSEQ multiplex PCR, and the TCRdb table lists in-frame clones only, not all of them. The sample features about 37,000 clones, with over 1.5% in its top ten. The specimen was blood buffy coat. The receptors were sampled from a woman between 18 and 69 years old with a cervical HPV16 infection that either progressed to CIN3+ or cleared (not recorded which).

About this clone itself: The CDR3 is cut off 3 residues early in the read; its end comes from the germline J gene. The V and J genes are TRBV5-1 and TRBJ2-3, with D maybe TRBD2 (5 bases). Trimming shortened V by 0 bases and J by 0 bases, and 14 bases separated the two germline ends. CDR1 SGHRS and CDR2 YFSETQ come from the germline V gene. The CDR3 covers 17 residues. CDR3 DNA (partial): TGCGCCAGCAGCTTGGCCTTGTCGGGGAAAAGCACAGATACG. Encoded protein: CASSLALSGKSTDT. The entire CDR3 protein is CASSLALSGKSTDTQYF.

Regarding this clone: The read ends 3 residues shy of where the CDR3 ends; the end is completed using the germline J gene. This rearrangement joins TRBV7-8 to TRBJ1-1, with D perhaps TRBD1 (5 bases). Trimming took off 3 bases at V and 6 bases at J, with 20 bases between the two ends. Germline V gene data show CDR1 as SGHVS and CDR2 as FQNEAQ. CDR3 length: 16 residues. The CDR3 is CASSFETGGSPAEAFF. The part of the CDR3 DNA that was read is TGTGCCAGCAGCTTCGAAACGGGGGGGTCTCCGGCTGAA.

Worth noting for this clone: The CDR3 end falls 3 residues outside the read, so it is completed with the germline J gene. V and J are TRBV19 and TRBJ2-3; a weak D match, TRBD2 (6 bases). CDR1 and CDR2 (germline): LNHDA, SQIVND (reference sequence). This CDR3 region has 15 residues. Trimming shortened V by 1 base and J by 0 bases, and 8 bases separated the two germline ends. Incomplete CDR3 DNA: TGTGCCAGTAGTATAGCGGGGACTAGCACAGATACG. It codes for CASSIAGTSTDT. The CDR3, in full, reads CASSIAGTSTDTQYF.

To note about this clone: Coverage ceases 3 residues before the CDR3 finishes, and the germline J gene fills in the end. V and J are TRBV2 and TRBJ2-2, with D possibly matching TRBD1 (6 bases). Per germline, CDR1 SNHLY and CDR2 FYNNEI. The length of the CDR3 is 15 residues. V shed 4 bases and J shed 1 base, with 10 bases lying between them. CDR3 DNA, as far as it was read: TGTGCCAGCAGTGCACAACAGGGGAACACCGGGGAG. It yields the protein CASSAQQGNTGE. The CDR3, in full, reads CASSAQQGNTGELFF.

Concerning this clone itself: The read halts 3 residues ahead of the CDR3 end, with the missing end drawn from the germline J gene. V and J are TRBV5-1 and TRBJ2-7, with 10 nucleotides matching TRBD2. Germline V gene data show CDR1 as SGHRS and CDR2 as YFSETQ. V trimming: 2 bases; J trimming: 5 bases; junction bases outside the gene matches: 13. The CDR3 extends over 17 amino acids. The CDR3 DNA, read in part, is TGCGCCAGCAGCTTTACACGTTCCGGGACTAGCGCAGACGAG. It specifies CASSFTRSGTSADE. The whole CDR3 protein reads CASSFTRSGTSADEQYF.

For this clone: The CDR3 is cut off 3 residues early in the read; its end comes from the germline J gene. V is TRBV7-2 and J is TRBJ2-5; TRBD1 aligns across 7 bases. The germline V gene has CDR1 SGHTA and CDR2 FQGNSA. Trimming at V came to 5 bases and at J to 3 bases, leaving 3 bases not matched to a gene. This CDR3 has 13 amino acids. CDR3 residues: CASSTDREETQYF. The part of the CDR3 DNA that was read is TGTGCCAGCAGCACAGACAGGGAAGAGACC.

As regards this clone: The read stops 3 residues short of the end of the CDR3; the missing end is completed from the germline J gene. The chain recombines TRBV14 with TRBJ1-3, with a possible D match to TRBD1 (5 bases). The germline V gene has CDR1 SGHDN and CDR2 FVKESK. The CDR3 sequence is 17 residues long. The germline V and J ends were trimmed by 1 base and 0 bases, with 13 bases remaining between them. The sequenced part of the CDR3 DNA is TGTGCCAGCAGCCAAGTCCCAGGGAGAAGCTCTGGAAACACC. Translated, it gives CASSQVPGRSSGNT. The whole CDR3 sequence reads CASSQVPGRSSGNTIYF.

Note on this clone: The read ends 3 residues shy of where the CDR3 ends; the end is completed using the germline J gene. The rearrangement uses TRBV9 and TRBJ1-2; 12 bases are a match to TRBD1. The CDR3 totals 15 residues. The germline V gene encodes CDR1 SGDLS and CDR2 YYNGEE. The CDR3 bases that were read are TGTGCCAGCAGCGACCGGGACAGGGGGCGAGAAGGC. This encodes CASSDRDRGREG. The CDR3 reads in full as CASSDRDRGREGYTF.

With regard to this clone: The CDR3 end is not reached by the read, which stops 3 residues before it; the germline J gene fills it in. The rearrangement joins TRBV20-1 to TRBJ2-5; 8 nucleotides match TRBD2. The CDR3 contains 13 residues. Looked up from germline, CDR1 is DFQATT and CDR2 is SNEGSKA (reference sequence). The CDR3 bases that were read are TGCAGTGCTCGGGGACGGGGGGGCTTTACC. Translating it yields CSARGRGGFT. The whole CDR3 sequence is CSARGRGGFTQYF.

Concerning this clone: The missing CDR3 end, 3 residues past where the read stops, is filled in from the germline J gene. The rearrangement uses TRBV19 and TRBJ2-7; 12 bases match TRBD1. Germline lookup yields CDR1 LNHDA and CDR2 SQIVND (reference sequence). Trimming removed 8 bases from V and 6 bases from J; junction bases left unmatched: 11. The CDR3 has 15 residues. CDR3 in amino acids: CASGKGTGGRGEQYF. The CDR3 DNA, read in part, is TGTGCCAGTGGCAAAGGGACAGGGGGCCGGGGCGAG.

Of note for this clone: The read gets to within 3 residues of the CDR3 end, and the germline J gene fills in the rest. This chain connects TRBV28 to TRBJ2-7; D possibly corresponds to TRBD1 (5 bases). The CDR3 consists of 14 residues. Germline loops: CDR1 MDHEN, CDR2 SYDVKM. V was pared by 3 bases and J by 4 bases, with 13 bases between. The CDR3 here is CASSFIGRAYEQYF. CDR3 DNA, as far as it was read: TGTGCCAGCAGTTTTATTGGCAGGGCTTACGAG.

With respect to this clone: The read ends 3 residues early relative to the CDR3; the germline J gene fills the gap. V is TRBV2 and J is TRBJ2-3; 7 nucleotides align to TRBD2. CDR3 length: 16 residues. CDR1 is SNHLY and CDR2 is FYNNEI in the germline V gene. This CDR3 reads CASRAAGLAVRETQYF. Partial CDR3 DNA: TGTGCCAGCAGGGCCGCAGGGCTAGCGGTACGAGAGACG.

Regarding this clone: The read falls 3 residues short of the CDR3 end, and the missing part is taken from the germline J gene. The rearrangement uses TRBV11-3 and TRBJ1-2; D gene ambiguous. This CDR3 has 15 amino acids. CDR1 is SGHNT, CDR2 YENEEA, per germline. V lost 6 bases to trimming and J lost 6 bases, with 20 bases between them. The CDR3 bases that were read are TGTGCCAGCAGTTTGGGCTTATCCTCGTCCGATGGC. Translated: CASSLGLSSSDG. The whole CDR3 protein is CASSLGLSSSDGYTF. The variable domain in full, with the rest retrieved from reference TRBV11-3 and TRBJ1-2, is EAGVVQSPRYKIIEKKQPVAFWCNPISGHNTLYWYLQNLGQGPELLIRYENEEAVDDSQLPKDRFSAERLKGVDSTLKIQPAELGDSAVYLCASSLGLSSSDGYTFGSGTRLTVV.

The CDR3 loop is CSATDRYSGANVLTF. The part of the CDR3 DNA that was read is TGCAGTGCAACGGACAGATACTCTGGGGCCAACGTC. This chain joins TRBV20-1 and TRBJ2-6, with TRBD1 as a possible D gene (6 bases). The CDR3 is cut off 3 residues early in the read; its end comes from the germline J gene. The CDR3 has 15 amino acids. V was trimmed by 6 bases and J by 0 bases, leaving 12 bases between them. The germline V gene encodes CDR1 DFQATT and CDR2 SNEGSKA (reference sequence).

About this clone itself: Coverage ceases 3 residues before the CDR3 finishes, and the germline J gene fills in the end. The V gene is TRBV5-1, the J gene TRBJ2-1; D might be TRBD1 (5 bases). Trimming left V 5 bases short and J 8 bases short, with 11 bases between. The CDR3 loop spans 12 amino acids. Germline values: CDR1 SGHRS, CDR2 YFSETQ. The CDR3 loop is CASSYQGDEQFF. The DNA read from the CDR3 is TGCGCCAGCAGTTATCAGGGTGATGAG.

Note on this clone: One junction end does not reproduce the germline sequence, and a read error may be involved. The read finishes 3 residues shy of the CDR3 end, and the germline J gene is used to complete it. The genes are TRBV5-1 and TRBJ2-3, with D uncertain. This CDR3 spans 15 amino acids. CDR1 is SGHRS and CDR2 is YFSETQ in the germline V gene. CDR3 protein: CAISSEPTSTDTQYF. The sequenced CDR3 bases are TGCGCCATCAGCTCCGAACCGACTAGCACAGATACG.

Note on this clone: The sequence runs out 3 residues before the end of the CDR3; the remainder is reconstructed from the germline J gene. The V call is TRBV19, the J call TRBJ2-3; D possibly corresponds to TRBD1 (8 bases). CDR1 is LNHDA, CDR2 SQIVND, per germline (reference sequence). CDR3 size: 13 residues. The CDR3 spells CASSDTGGETQYF. The sequenced part of the CDR3 DNA is TGTGCCAGTAGTGATACAGGGGGGGAGACG. Variable domain in full (rest from reference TRBV19 and TRBJ2-3): DGGITQSPKYLFRKEGQNVTLSCEQNLNHDAMYWYRQDPGQGLRLIYYSQIVNDFQKGDIAEGYSVSREKKESFPLTVTSAQKNPTAFYLCASSDTGGETQYFGPGTRLTVL.

The CDR3 region is CASNYDRPSGEKLFF. CDR3 DNA, as far as it was read: TGTGCCAGCAACTACGACAGGCCTTCTGGTGAAAAG. V is TRBV2 and J is TRBJ2-2; D might be TRBD1 (6 bases). With the read ending 3 residues before the CDR3 end, the germline J gene is used to fill in that end. This CDR3 is built from 15 residues. Germline assignment: CDR1 SNHLY and CDR2 FYNNEI.

A note on this clone: The read gets to within 3 residues of the CDR3 end, and the germline J gene fills in the rest. The gene calls are TRBV28 and TRBJ2-2; 8 bases fit TRBD1. The CDR3 loop spans 16 amino acids. Losses at the gene ends were 5 bases for V and 4 bases for J; bases not matched to a gene: 9. Germline CDR1 reads MDHEN; CDR2 reads SYDVKM. The sequenced part of the CDR3 DNA is TGTGCCAGCAGTCCCAGCCAGGGGGCGGGCACCGGGGAG. It encodes CASSPSQGAGTGE. The whole CDR3 reads CASSPSQGAGTGELFF.

Comments on this clone: The CDR3 end falls 3 residues outside the read, so it is completed with the germline J gene. This CDR3 is also generated by other DNA sequences in the sample. This chain uses TRBV19 with TRBJ1-5, with D tentatively TRBD1 (6 bases). CDR1 is LNHDA and CDR2 is SQIVND in the germline V gene (reference sequence). CDR3 size: 15 residues. V dropped 7 bases and J dropped 1 base, with 14 bases sitting between them. This CDR3 is CASTPQGLSNQPQHF. CDR3 DNA, as far as it was read: TGTGCCAGTACGCCGCAGGGGTTAAGCAATCAGCCC. Combining the CDR3 with reference TRBV19 and TRBJ1-5 gives the whole variable domain DGGITQSPKYLFRKEGQNVTLSCEQNLNHDAMYWYRQDPGQGLRLIYYSQIVNDFQKGDIAEGYSVSREKKESFPLTVTSAQKNPTAFYLCASTPQGLSNQPQHFGDGTRLSIL.

As to this clone: The read ends 3 residues early relative to the CDR3; the germline J gene fills the gap. The V and J genes are TRBV2 and TRBJ1-4, with 10 positions matching TRBD1. This CDR3 is 15 amino acids long. Germline V gene sequence: CDR1 SNHLY, CDR2 FYNNEI. Trimming at V came to 4 bases and at J to 5 bases, leaving 4 bases not matched to a gene. The CDR3 here is CASSGRTGGNEKLFF. The sequenced part of the CDR3 DNA is TGTGCCAGCAGTGGGCGGACAGGGGGGAATGAAAAA. Combining the CDR3 with reference TRBV2 and TRBJ1-4 gives the whole variable domain EPEVTQTPSHQVTQMGQEVILRCVPISNHLYFYWYRQILGQKVEFLVSFYNNEISEKSEIFDDQFSVERPDGSNFTLKIRSTKLEDSAMYFCASSGRTGGNEKLFFGSGTQLSVL.

Regarding this clone: The CDR3 goes on 3 residues after the read ends, and that part is filled in from the germline J gene. This chain joins TRBV18 and TRBJ1-2; tentatively, D is TRBD1 (6 bases). CDR1 and CDR2 from the germline V gene are KGHSH and LQKENI. This CDR3 spans 12 amino acids. CDR3 bases read: TGTGCCAGCTCACCCAACCGGGACAAC. This translates into CASSPNRDN. The whole CDR3 protein is CASSPNRDNYTF.

Incomplete CDR3 DNA: TGTGCCAGCAGCTTTCAATTTTCAGGGTCAAACACCGGGGAG. The encoded protein is CASSFQFSGSNTGE. The whole CDR3 protein is CASSFQFSGSNTGELFF. The J gene is TRBJ2-2, the V gene TRBV7-6, with TRBD1 as a possible D gene (5 bases). The CDR3 is cut off 3 residues early in the read; its end comes from the germline J gene. Germline V gene lookup returns CDR1 SGHVS and CDR2 FNYEAQ. Deletions cut 3 bases from V and 2 bases from J, with 16 bases between. The CDR3 contains 17 residues.